Following are 18 T cell receptor beta chains from one sample sequenced in a study of blood T cells in healthy people across ages. Primers used in a second PCR of roughly 7 to 12 cycles were a sample-barcoded 5' primer and a J-beta primer mix. TCRdb reanalysed the 5' RACE reads using MiXCR and keeps one entry per CDR3 protein. The sample lists around 500,000 distinct CDR3 sequences; around half were seen once. Sequenced input: blood. The receptor source for this set is a man older than 75 in good health.

The chain carries TRBV3-1 and TRBJ2-7; D perhaps matches TRBD2 (5 bases). V dropped 3 bases and J dropped 4 bases, with 16 bases sitting between them. Germline V CDR1 and CDR2: LGHDT, YNNKEL (reference sequence). The length of the CDR3 is 15 residues. The CDR3 reads CASSQGEGRGYEQYF. CDR3 nucleotide sequence: TGTGCCAGCAGCCAGGGTGAGGGTCGCGGATACGAGCAGTACTTC.

The J gene is TRBJ1-2, the V gene TRBV21-1. TRBV21-1 is a known pseudogene. The CDR3 has 14 amino acids. CDR3 coding DNA: TGTGCCAGCAGCAAAGATAGAGAGAACTATGGCTACACCTTC. Residues: CASSKDRENYGYTF.

V and J are TRBV11-2 and TRBJ2-7; a weak D match, TRBD1 (6 bases). The J call is uncertain, as TRBJ2-5 better fits the DNA end. Germline V gene data show CDR1 as SGHAT and CDR2 as FQNNGV. The length of the CDR3 is 14 residues. CDR3 nucleotides: TGTGCCAGCAGCCCCACCAGGGGAGCAGAGACCCAGTACTTC. Protein: CASSPTRGAETQYF.

This clonotype has just a few counts. V and J are TRBV18 and TRBJ2-3; TRBD2 might be the D (6 bases). Germline V lookup: CDR1 KGHSH, CDR2 LQKENI. V was trimmed by 3 bases and J by 5 bases, leaving 12 bases between them. This CDR3 is 14 amino acids long. The CDR3: CASSPTRLEDTQYF. In DNA form, the CDR3 reads TGTGCCAGCTCACCGACTCGACTAGAAGATACGCAGTATTTT.

A few counts support this clonotype. The V gene is TRBV20-1, the J gene TRBJ1-1, with D possibly matching TRBD1 (6 bases). CDR3 length equals 13 residues. Germline V gene sequence: CDR1 DFQATT, CDR2 SNEGSKA (reference sequence). The germline V and J ends were trimmed by 4 bases and 1 base, with 10 bases remaining between them. Here the CDR3 DNA reads TGCAGTGCTACCGGGACACCGAACACTGAAGCTTTCTTT. Its protein product is CSATGTPNTEAFF.

The table lists this clonotype with many counts. This chain joins TRBV6-6 and TRBJ2-1; no definite D call. Germline CDR1 is MNHNY and CDR2 is SVGAGI (reference sequence). This CDR3 is built from 15 residues. The V end was cut by 2 bases, the J end by 0 bases, with 8 bases between. CDR3 loop: CASSYRADSYNEQFF. The DNA for the CDR3 is TGTGCCAGCAGTTACCGGGCGGACTCCTACAATGAGCAGTTCTTC.

The rearrangement joins TRBV29-1 to TRBJ2-7, with D perhaps given as TRBD1 or TRBD2 (6 bases each). Near its end, the DNA agrees better with TRBJ2-5, so the J call may be wrong. Per the germline V gene, CDR1 is SQVTM and CDR2 is ANQGSEA. This CDR3 has 13 amino acids. CDR3: CSVKLTGRETQYF. The CDR3 nucleotides are TGCAGCGTTAAACTCACAGGGAGGGAGACCCAGTACTTC.

This rearrangement joins TRBV7-9 to TRBJ2-3, with 8 bases identical to TRBD2. Unmatched junction bases numbered 12, after V lost 7 bases and J lost 3 bases. This CDR3 is built from 16 residues. Per the germline V gene, CDR1 is SEHNR and CDR2 is FQNEAQ (reference sequence). Here the CDR3 DNA reads TGTGCCAGCACCACGGGGGGGGAGCGGGGGACAGATACGCAGTATTTT. Protein sequence: CASTTGGERGTDTQYF. The complete variable domain, with remaining parts taken from reference TRBV7-9 and TRBJ2-3, reads DTGVSQNPRHKITKRGQNVTFRCDPISEHNRLYWYRQTLGQGPEFLTYFQNEAQLEKSRLLSDRFSAERPKGSFSTLEIQRTEQGDSAMYLCASTTGGERGTDTQYFGPGTRLTVL.

The J gene is TRBJ2-1, the V gene TRBV4-1; unclear D gene. Per germline, CDR1 MGHRA and CDR2 YSYEKL. This CDR3 is 15 amino acids long. Deletions cut 1 base from V and 4 bases from J, with 11 bases between. CDR3 sequence reads: CASSQVQSTYNEQFF. CDR3 sequence (DNA): TGCGCCAGCAGCCAAGTACAGAGTACTTACAATGAGCAGTTCTTC.

The V call is TRBV5-1, the J call TRBJ2-1, with D tentatively TRBD1 (5 bases). Trimming stripped 4 bases from V and 2 bases from J, with 16 bases between. Germline CDR1 SGHRS, CDR2 YFSETQ. The CDR3 runs 16 residues. The CDR3 DNA reads TGCGCCAGCAGCCGCCAGACAGACCGCACCTACAATGAGCAGTTCTTC. Translated: CASSRQTDRTYNEQFF.

The rearrangement joins TRBV27 to TRBJ1-2, with 8 bases that match TRBD1. The CDR3 loop spans 14 amino acids. CDR1 and CDR2 from the germline V gene are MNHEY and SMNVEV (reference sequence). The V and J ends lost 5 bases and 0 bases, in that order; junction bases with no gene match: 2. The chain's CDR3 is CASSKTGANYGYTF. CDR3 in DNA: TGTGCCAGCAGTAAGACAGGGGCTAACTATGGCTACACCTTC.

This clonotype was counted many times. The chain employs TRBV6-6 and TRBJ2-2, with TRBD2 matching over 14 bases. V lost 5 bases to trimming and J lost 7 bases; unmatched junction nucleotides: 6. The CDR3 loop spans 16 amino acids. Germline loops: CDR1 MNHNY, CDR2 SVGAGI (reference sequence). CDR3 protein: CASSGSGLAGGGELFF. Written as DNA, the CDR3 is TGTGCCAGCAGTGGATCAGGACTAGCGGGGGGCGGGGAGCTGTTTTTT.

The chain recombines TRBV12-3 or TRBV12-4 with TRBJ2-5; TRBD2 matches 9 bases. The CDR3 consists of 15 residues. V trimming: 5 bases; J trimming: 3 bases; junction bases outside the gene matches: 7. The CDR3 DNA is TGTGCCAGCAGTCCTCATAGCGGGAGCGAAGAGACCCAGTACTTC. Its translation is CASSPHSGSEETQYF.

This clonotype was found once. The chain is built from TRBV6-1 and TRBJ2-3; no clear D. From germline, CDR1 is MNHNS and CDR2 SASEGT. V lost 3 bases to trimming and J lost 3 bases, with 13 bases between them. The CDR3 runs to 15 residues. The CDR3 here is CASSEAAGGTDTQYF. The CDR3 nucleotides read TGTGCCAGCAGTGAGGCGGCAGGTGGGACAGATACGCAGTATTTT.

This rearrangement joins TRBV7-2 to TRBJ2-7; 12 bases are shared with TRBD2. The CDR3 spans 15 residues. V lost 6 bases, J lost 5 bases, and 8 bases stayed unmatched. The germline CDR1 and CDR2 sequences are SGHTA and FQGNSA. CDR3 bases: TGTGCCAGCAGTCCTTCTAGCGGGAGGGCCAACGAGCAGTACTTC. It specifies CASSPSSGRANEQYF.

A note on this clonotype: Its ends do not fully match the called genes, so a read error is possible. Here the CDR3 reads CANSPGGSTDTQYF. In DNA form, the CDR3 reads TGCGCCAACAGCCCCGGGGGAAGCACAGATACGCAGTATTTT. V usage is TRBV5-1 and J usage is TRBJ2-3, with D possibly being TRBD2 (6 bases). CDR3 length: 14 residues. Germline V CDR1 and CDR2: SGHRS, YFSETQ. Drawing the rest from reference TRBV5-1 and TRBJ2-3, the complete variable domain is KAGVTQTPRYLIKTRGQQVTLSCSPISGHRSVSWYQQTPGQGLQFLFEYFSETQRNKGNFPGRFSGRQFSNSRSEMNVSTLELGDSALYLCANSPGGSTDTQYFGPGTRLTVL.

This clonotype has a handful of counts. The chain couples TRBV18 to TRBJ2-5; TRBD2 matches at 8 bases. CDR1 and CDR2 (germline): KGHSH, LQKENI. This CDR3 region has 13 residues. V was clipped by 8 bases and J by 2 bases; unmatched bases: 4. CDR3 loop: CASAGGYQETQYF. CDR3 DNA sequence: TGTGCCAGCGCGGGGGGCTATCAAGAGACCCAGTACTTC.

The V call is TRBV4-1, the J call TRBJ2-4; 10 bases line up with TRBD2. In germline, CDR1 is MGHRA, CDR2 YSYEKL. V shed 11 bases, J shed 13 bases, and the junction held 14 bases outside the gene matches. This CDR3 is 13 amino acids long. The CDR3 region is CAVWSGRAEEQYF. The CDR3, as DNA: TGCGCCGTTTGGAGCGGGAGGGCCGAGGAGCAGTACTTC.